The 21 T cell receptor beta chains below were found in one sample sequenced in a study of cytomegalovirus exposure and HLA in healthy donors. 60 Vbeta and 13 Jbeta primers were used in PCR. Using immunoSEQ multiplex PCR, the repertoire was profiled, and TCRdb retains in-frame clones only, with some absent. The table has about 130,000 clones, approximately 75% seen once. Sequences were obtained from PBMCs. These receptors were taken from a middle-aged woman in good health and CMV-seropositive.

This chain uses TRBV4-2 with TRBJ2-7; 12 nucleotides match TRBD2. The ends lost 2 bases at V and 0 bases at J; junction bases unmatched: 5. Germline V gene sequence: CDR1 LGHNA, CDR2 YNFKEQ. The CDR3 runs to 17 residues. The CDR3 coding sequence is TGTGCCAGCAGCCAAACCACTAGCGGGGGGCCCTCCTACGAGCAGTACTTC. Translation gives CASSQTTSGGPSYEQYF.

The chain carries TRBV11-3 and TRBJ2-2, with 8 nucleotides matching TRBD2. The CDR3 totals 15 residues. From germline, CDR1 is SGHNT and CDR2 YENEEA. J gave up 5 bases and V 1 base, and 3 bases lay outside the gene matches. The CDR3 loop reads CASSLAAGGTGELFF. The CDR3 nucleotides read TGTGCCAGCAGCTTAGCGGCGGGAGGAACCGGGGAGCTGTTTTTT.

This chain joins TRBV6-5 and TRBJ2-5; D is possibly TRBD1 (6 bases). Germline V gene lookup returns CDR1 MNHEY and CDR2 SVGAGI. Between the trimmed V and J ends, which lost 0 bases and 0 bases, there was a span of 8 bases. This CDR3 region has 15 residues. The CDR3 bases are TGTGCCAGCAGTTACTCCTACAGGGACCAAGAGACCCAGTACTTC. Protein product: CASSYSYRDQETQYF.

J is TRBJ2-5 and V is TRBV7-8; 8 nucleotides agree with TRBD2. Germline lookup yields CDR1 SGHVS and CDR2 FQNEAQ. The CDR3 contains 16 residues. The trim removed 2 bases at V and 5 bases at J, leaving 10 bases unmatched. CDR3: CASSLLAGGLQETQYF. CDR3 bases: TGTGCCAGCAGCTTATTGGCGGGGGGTCTCCAGGAGACCCAGTACTTC. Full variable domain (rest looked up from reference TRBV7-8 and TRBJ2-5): GAGVSQSPRYKVAKRGQDVALRCDPISGHVSLFWYQQALGQGPEFLTYFQNEAQLDKSGLPSDRFFAERPEGSVSTLKIQRTQQEDSAVYLCASSLLAGGLQETQYFGPGTRLLVL.

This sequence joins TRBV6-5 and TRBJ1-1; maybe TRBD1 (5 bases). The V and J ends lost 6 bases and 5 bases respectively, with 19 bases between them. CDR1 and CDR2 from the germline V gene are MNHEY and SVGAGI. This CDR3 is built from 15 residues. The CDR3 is CASSGTTVLGTEAFF. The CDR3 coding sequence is TGTGCCAGCAGCGGCACGACAGTCCTGGGGACTGAAGCTTTCTTT.

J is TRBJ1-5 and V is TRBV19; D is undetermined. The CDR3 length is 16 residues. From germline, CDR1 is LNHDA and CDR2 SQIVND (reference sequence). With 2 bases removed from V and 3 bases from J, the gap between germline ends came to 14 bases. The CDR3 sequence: CASSITAAGFNQPQHF. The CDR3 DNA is TGTGCCAGTAGTATAACAGCGGCCGGTTTCAATCAGCCCCAGCATTTT. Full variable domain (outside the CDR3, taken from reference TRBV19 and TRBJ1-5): DGGITQSPKYLFRKEGQNVTLSCEQNLNHDAMYWYRQDPGQGLRLIYYSQIVNDFQKGDIAEGYSVSREKKESFPLTVTSAQKNPTAFYLCASSITAAGFNQPQHFGDGTRLSIL.

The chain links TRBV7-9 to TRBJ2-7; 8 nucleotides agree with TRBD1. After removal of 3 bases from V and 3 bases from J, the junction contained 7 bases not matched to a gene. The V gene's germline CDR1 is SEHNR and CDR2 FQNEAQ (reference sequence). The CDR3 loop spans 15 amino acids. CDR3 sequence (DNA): TGTGCCAGCAGCTTCCCGGACAGGGCAATCTACGAGCAGTACTTC. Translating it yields CASSFPDRAIYEQYF.

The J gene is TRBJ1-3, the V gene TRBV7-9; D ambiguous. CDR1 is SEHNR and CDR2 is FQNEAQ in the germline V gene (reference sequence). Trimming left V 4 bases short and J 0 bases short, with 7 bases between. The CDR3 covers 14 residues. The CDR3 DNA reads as TGTGCCAGCAGCTCCTATGACTCTGGAAACACCATATATTTT. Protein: CASSSYDSGNTIYF.

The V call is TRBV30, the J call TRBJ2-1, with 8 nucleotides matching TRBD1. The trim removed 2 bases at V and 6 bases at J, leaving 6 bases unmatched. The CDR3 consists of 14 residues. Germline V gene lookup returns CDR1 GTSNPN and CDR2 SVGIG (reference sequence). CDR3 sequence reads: CAWSRTGRFNEQFF. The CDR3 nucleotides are TGTGCCTGGAGTAGGACAGGGAGATTCAATGAGCAGTTCTTC.

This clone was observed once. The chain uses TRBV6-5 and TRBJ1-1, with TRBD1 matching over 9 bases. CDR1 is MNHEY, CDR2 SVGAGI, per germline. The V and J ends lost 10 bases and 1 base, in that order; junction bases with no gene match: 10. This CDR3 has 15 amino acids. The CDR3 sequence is CATRNRQGGNTEAFF. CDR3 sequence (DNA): TGTGCCACCAGAAACCGACAGGGGGGGAACACTGAAGCTTTCTTT.

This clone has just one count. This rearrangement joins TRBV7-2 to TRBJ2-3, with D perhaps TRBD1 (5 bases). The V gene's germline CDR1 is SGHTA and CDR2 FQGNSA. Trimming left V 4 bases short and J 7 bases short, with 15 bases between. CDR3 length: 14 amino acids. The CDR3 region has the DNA TGTGCCAGCAGCTCTGGAGCAGGGAAAAATACGCAGTATTTT. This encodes CASSSGAGKNTQYF.

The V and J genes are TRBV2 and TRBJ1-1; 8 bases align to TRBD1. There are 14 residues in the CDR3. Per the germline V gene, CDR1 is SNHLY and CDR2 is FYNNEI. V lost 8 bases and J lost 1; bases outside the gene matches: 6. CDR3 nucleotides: TGTGCCAGCGTGATCGGACAGGGGAACACTGAAGCTTTCTTT. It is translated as CASVIGQGNTEAFF.

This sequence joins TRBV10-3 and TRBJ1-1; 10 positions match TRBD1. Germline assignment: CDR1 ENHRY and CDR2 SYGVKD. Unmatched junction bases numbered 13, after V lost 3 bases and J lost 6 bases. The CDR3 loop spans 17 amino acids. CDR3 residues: CAISDPTRGQGHAEAFF. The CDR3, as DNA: TGTGCCATCAGTGACCCGACCCGGGGACAGGGGCACGCTGAAGCTTTCTTT.

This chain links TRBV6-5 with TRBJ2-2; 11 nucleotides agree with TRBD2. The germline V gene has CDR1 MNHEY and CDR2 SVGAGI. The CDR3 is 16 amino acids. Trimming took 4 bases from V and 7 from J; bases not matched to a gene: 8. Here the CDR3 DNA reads TGTGCCAGCAGTTCCCTTGGGACTAGCGGATTCGGGGAGCTGTTTTTT. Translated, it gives CASSSLGTSGFGELFF.

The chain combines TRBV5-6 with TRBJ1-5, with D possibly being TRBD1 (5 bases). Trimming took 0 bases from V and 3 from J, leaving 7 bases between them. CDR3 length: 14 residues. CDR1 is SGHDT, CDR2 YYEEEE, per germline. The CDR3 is CASSLEGYNQPQHF. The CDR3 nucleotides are TGTGCCAGCAGCTTGGAGGGGTACAATCAGCCCCAGCATTTT.

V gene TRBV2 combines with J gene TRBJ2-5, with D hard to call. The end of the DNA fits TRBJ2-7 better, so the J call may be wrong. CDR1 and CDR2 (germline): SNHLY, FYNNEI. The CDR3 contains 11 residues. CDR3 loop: CASKTSYEQYF. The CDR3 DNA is TGTGCCAGCAAGACTTCCTACGAGCAGTACTTC.

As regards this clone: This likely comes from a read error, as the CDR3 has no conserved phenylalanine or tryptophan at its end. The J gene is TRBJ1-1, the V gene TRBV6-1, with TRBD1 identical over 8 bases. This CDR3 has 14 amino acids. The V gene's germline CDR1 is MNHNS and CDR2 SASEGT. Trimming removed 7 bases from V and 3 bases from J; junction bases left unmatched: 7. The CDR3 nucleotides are TGTGCCAGCAACCCAGCAGGGGGCTACACTGAAGCTTTCCTT. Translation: CASNPAGGYTEAFL.

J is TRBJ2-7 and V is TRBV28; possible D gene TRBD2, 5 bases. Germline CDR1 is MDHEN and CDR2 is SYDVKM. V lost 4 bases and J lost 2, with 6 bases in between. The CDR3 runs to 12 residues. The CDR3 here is CASSSGTYEQYF. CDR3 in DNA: TGTGCCAGCAGTTCGGGGACCTACGAGCAGTACTTC.

The CDR3: CASSIGGVGELFF. CDR3 DNA sequence: TGTGCCAGCAGTATAGGGGGCGTCGGGGAGCTGTTTTTT. The chain combines TRBV6-4 with TRBJ2-2; TRBD1 aligns across 7 bases. This CDR3 spans 13 amino acids. The V gene end was trimmed by 5 bases and the J gene end by 7 bases; junction bases not matched to a gene: 4. Germline CDR1 reads MRHNA; CDR2 reads SNTAGT.

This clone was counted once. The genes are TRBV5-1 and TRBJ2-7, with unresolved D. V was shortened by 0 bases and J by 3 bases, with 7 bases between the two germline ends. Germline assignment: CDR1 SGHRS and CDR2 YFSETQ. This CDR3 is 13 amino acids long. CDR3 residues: CASSLARSYEQYF. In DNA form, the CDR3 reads TGCGCCAGCAGCTTGGCACGGAGCTACGAGCAGTACTTC.

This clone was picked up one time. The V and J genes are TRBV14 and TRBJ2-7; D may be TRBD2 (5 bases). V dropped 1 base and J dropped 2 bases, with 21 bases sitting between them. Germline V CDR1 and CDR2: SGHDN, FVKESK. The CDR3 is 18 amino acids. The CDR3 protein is CASSQAPGWGTATYEQYF. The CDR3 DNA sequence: TGTGCCAGCAGCCAAGCCCCGGGGTGGGGAACAGCCACCTACGAGCAGTACTTC.